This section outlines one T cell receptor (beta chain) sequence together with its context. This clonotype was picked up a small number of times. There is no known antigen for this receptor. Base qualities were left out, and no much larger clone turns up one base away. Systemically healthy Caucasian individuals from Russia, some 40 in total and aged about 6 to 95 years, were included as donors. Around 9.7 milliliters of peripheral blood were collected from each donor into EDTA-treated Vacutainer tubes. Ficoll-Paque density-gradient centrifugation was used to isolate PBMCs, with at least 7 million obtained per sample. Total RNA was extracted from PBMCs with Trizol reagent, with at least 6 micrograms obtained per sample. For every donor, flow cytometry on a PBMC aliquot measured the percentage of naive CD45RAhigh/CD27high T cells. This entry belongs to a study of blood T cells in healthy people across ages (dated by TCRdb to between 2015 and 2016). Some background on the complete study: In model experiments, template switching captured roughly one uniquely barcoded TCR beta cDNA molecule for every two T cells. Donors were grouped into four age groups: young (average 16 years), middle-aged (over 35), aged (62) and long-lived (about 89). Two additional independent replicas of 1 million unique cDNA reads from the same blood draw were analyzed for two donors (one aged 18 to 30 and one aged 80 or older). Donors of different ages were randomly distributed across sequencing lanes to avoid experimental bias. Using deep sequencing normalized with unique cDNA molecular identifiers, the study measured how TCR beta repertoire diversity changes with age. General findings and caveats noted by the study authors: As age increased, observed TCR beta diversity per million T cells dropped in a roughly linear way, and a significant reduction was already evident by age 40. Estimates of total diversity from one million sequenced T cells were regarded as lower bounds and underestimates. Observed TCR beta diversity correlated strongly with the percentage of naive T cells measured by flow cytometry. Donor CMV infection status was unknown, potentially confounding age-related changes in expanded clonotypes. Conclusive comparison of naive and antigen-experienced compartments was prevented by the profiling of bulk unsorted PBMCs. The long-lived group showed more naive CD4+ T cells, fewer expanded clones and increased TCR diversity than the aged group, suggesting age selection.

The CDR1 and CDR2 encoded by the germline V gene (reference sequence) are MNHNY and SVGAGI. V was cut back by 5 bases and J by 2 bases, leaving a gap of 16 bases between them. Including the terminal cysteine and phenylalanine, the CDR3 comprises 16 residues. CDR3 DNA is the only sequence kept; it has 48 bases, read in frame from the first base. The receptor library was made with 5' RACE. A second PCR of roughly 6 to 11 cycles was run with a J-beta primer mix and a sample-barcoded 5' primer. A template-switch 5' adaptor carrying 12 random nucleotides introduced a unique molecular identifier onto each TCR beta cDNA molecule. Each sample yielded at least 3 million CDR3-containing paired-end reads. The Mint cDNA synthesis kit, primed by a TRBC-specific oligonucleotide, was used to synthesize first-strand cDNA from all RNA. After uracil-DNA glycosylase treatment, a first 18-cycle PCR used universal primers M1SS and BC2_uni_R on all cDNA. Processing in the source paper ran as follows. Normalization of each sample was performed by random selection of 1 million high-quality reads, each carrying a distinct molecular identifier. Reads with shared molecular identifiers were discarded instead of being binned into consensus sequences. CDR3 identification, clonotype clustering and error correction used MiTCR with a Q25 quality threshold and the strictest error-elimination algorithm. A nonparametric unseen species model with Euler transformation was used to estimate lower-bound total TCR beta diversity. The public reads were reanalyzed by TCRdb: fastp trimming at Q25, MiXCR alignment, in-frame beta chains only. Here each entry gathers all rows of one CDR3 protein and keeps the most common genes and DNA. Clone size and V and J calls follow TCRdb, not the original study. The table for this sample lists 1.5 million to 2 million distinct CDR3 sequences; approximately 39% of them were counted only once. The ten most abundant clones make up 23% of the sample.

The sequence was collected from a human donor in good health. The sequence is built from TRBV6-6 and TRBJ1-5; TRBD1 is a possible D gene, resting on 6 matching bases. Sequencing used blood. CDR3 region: CASSAPGGDGNQPQHF. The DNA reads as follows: TGTGCCAGCAGTGCCCCCGGGGGCGATGGCAATCAGCCCCAGCATTTT.